Below are 9 T cell receptor beta chains sequenced from a single sample in a study of blood T cell repertoires in COVID-19. Generated by immunoSEQ multiplex PCR, the TCRdb table keeps only in-frame clones and is missing some. The data contain fewer than 350,000 clones, roughly 93% of them seen just once; the ten biggest clones take up about 2.1%. Sequenced material: PBMCs or T cells enriched from blood (not recorded which). The receptors originated from a woman aged 40 to 50 with acute COVID-19.

The chain employs TRBV7-2 and TRBJ2-1; 7 bases are shared with TRBD1. This CDR3 spans 16 amino acids. V was pared by 5 bases and J by 7 bases, with 14 bases of the junction left unmatched. The germline V gene has CDR1 SGHTA and CDR2 FQGNSA. For the CDR3, the DNA is TGTGCCAGCAGCGCGCGACAGGGCGTTTCGGGTAATGAGCAGTTCTTC. It codes for CASSARQGVSGNEQFF.

The chain carries TRBV9 and TRBJ1-4; TRBD1 agrees at 7 bases. Per germline, CDR1 SGDLS and CDR2 YYNGEE. This CDR3 is built from 14 residues. V gave up 0 bases and J gave up 7 bases; unmatched junction bases: 3. CDR3 sequence reads: CASSVGQGTEKLFF. The CDR3 nucleotides are TGTGCCAGCAGCGTAGGACAGGGTACTGAAAAACTGTTTTTT.

This clone has only one observation. This rearrangement joins TRBV28 to TRBJ1-4; no clear D. Trimming pared 1 base from V and 8 bases from J, leaving 5 bases between. Germline V gene sequence: CDR1 MDHEN, CDR2 SYDVKM. The CDR3 runs 12 residues. CDR3 residues: CASSLLTEKLFF. The CDR3, as DNA: TGTGCCAGCAGTTTATTGACAGAAAAACTGTTTTTT.

The J gene is TRBJ2-3, the V gene TRBV5-4; D is perhaps TRBD1 (5 bases). The CDR3 totals 14 residues. Germline CDR1 is SGHNT and CDR2 is YYREEE (reference sequence). V was pared by 0 bases and J by 4 bases, with 9 bases between. The CDR3 sequence is CASSLVQGSDTQYF. The CDR3 DNA reads as TGTGCCAGCAGCTTGGTGCAGGGTTCAGATACGCAGTATTTT.

The chain combines TRBV29-1 with TRBJ1-2; possible D gene TRBD1, 6 bases. V shed 4 bases and J shed 7 bases, with 13 bases lying between them. The CDR3 length is 12 residues. Germline CDR1 SQVTM, CDR2 ANQGSEA. The DNA of the CDR3 is TGCAGCGTTGGGGGGCAGGGCGGTGGCTACACCTTC. It specifies CSVGGQGGGYTF.

This chain joins TRBV24-1 and TRBJ1-2; D may be TRBD1 (5 bases). V lost 4 bases to trimming and J lost 2 bases, with 13 bases between them. Germline loops: CDR1 KGHDR, CDR2 SFDVKD. The CDR3 length is 15 residues. The CDR3 nucleotides are TGTGCCACCAGTGACCCTACGACAGCCAACTATGGCTACACCTTC. Its translation: CATSDPTTANYGYTF.

The J gene is TRBJ2-5, the V gene TRBV11-2; D possibly corresponds to TRBD2 (6 bases). CDR3 length: 14 amino acids. Germline-derived CDR1 and CDR2 are SGHAT and FQNNGV. V gave up 2 bases and J gave up 5 bases, with 12 bases separating them. CDR3 sequence (DNA): TGTGCCAGCAGCTTATGGCACCGGGGGGAGACCCAGTACTTC. This sequence encodes CASSLWHRGETQYF.

The gene calls are TRBV5-1 and TRBJ2-1, with D unresolved. The CDR3 has 12 amino acids. The V end lost 4 bases, the J end lost 7 bases, and 9 bases lay between the germline ends. The V gene's germline CDR1 is SGHRS and CDR2 YFSETQ. This CDR3 is CASSPPSNEQFF. The CDR3 DNA reads as TGCGCCAGCAGCCCGCCTAGTAATGAGCAGTTCTTC.

The rearrangement links TRBV11-1 to TRBJ2-1; tentatively, D is TRBD2 (6 bases). Germline V gene data show CDR1 as SGHAT and CDR2 as FQDESV (reference sequence). The CDR3 is 16 residues long. V lost 5 bases and J 8 bases, leaving 22 bases between the germline ends. The CDR3 bases are TGTGCCAGCAGCGATGGGGGGAGCGGCGGCCGCGATGAGCAGTTCTTC. Protein: CASSDGGSGGRDEQFF.